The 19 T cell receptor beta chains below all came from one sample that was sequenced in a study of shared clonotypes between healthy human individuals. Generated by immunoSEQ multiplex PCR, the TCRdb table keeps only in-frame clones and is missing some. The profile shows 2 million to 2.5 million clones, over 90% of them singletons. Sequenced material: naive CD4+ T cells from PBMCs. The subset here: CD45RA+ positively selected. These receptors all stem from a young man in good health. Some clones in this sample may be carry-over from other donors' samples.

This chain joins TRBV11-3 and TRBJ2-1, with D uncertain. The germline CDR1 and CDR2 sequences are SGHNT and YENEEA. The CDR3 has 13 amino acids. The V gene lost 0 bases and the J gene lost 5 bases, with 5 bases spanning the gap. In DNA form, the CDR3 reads TGTGCCAGCAGCTTAGAACGGCACAATGAGCAGTTCTTC. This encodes CASSLERHNEQFF. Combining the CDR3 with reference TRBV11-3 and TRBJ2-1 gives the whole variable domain EAGVVQSPRYKIIEKKQPVAFWCNPISGHNTLYWYLQNLGQGPELLIRYENEEAVDDSQLPKDRFSAERLKGVDSTLKIQPAELGDSAVYLCASSLERHNEQFFGPGTRLTVL.

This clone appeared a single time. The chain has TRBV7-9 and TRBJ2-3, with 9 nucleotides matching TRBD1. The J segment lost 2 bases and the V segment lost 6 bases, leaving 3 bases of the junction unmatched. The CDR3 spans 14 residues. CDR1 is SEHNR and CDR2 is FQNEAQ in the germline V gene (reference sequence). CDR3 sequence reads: CASRRQGDTDTQYF. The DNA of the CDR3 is TGTGCCAGCAGGAGACAGGGGGACACAGATACGCAGTATTTT.

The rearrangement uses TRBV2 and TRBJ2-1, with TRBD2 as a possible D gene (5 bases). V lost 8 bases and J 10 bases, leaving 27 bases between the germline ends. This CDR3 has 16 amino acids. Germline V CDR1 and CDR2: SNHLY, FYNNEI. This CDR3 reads CASEERARRTRREQFF. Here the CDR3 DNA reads TGTGCCAGCGAGGAGCGAGCGAGACGAACCCGGAGGGAGCAGTTCTTC.

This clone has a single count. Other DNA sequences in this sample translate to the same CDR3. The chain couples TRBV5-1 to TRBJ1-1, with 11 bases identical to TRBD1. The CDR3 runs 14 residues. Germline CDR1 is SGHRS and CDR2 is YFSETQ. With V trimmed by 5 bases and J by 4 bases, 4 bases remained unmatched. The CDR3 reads CASSWTGGGTEAFF. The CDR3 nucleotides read TGCGCCAGCAGTTGGACAGGGGGCGGCACTGAAGCTTTCTTT.

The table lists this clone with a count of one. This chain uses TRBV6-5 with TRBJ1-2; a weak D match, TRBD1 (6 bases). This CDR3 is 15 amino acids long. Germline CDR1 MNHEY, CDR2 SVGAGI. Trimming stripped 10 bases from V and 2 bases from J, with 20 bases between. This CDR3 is CATPQGTERNYGYTF. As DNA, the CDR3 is TGTGCCACCCCGCAGGGGACCGAAAGAAACTATGGCTACACCTTC.

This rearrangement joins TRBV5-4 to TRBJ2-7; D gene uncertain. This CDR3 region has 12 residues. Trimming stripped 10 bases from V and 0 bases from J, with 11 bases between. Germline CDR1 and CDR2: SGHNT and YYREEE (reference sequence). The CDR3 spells CALSQNSYEQYF. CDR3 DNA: TGTGCCCTGTCCCAGAACTCCTACGAGCAGTACTTC.

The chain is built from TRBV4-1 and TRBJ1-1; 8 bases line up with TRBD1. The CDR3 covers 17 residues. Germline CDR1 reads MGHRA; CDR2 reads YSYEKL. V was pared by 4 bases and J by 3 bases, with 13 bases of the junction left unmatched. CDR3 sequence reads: CASSRRQGRSIDTEAFF. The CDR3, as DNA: TGCGCCAGCAGCCGCCGACAGGGGCGAAGTATCGACACTGAAGCTTTCTTT.

In nucleotides, the CDR3 is TGCGCCAGCAGCTTCGTCCAGGGCGGGAACACTGAAGCTTTCTTT. This gives the protein CASSFVQGGNTEAFF. J is TRBJ1-1 and V is TRBV5-1; tentative D call: TRBD1 (5 bases). Trimming removed 2 bases from V and 1 base from J, with 12 bases in between. Germline CDR1 SGHRS, CDR2 YFSETQ. The CDR3 consists of 15 residues.

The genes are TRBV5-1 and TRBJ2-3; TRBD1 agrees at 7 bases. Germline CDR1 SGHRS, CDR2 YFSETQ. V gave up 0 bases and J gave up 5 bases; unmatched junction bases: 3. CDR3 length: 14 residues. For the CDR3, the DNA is TGCGCCAGCAGCTTGGACAGGGGATTAGATACGCAGTATTTT. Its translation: CASSLDRGLDTQYF. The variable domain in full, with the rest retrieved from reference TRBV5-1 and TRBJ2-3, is KAGVTQTPRYLIKTRGQQVTLSCSPISGHRSVSWYQQTPGQGLQFLFEYFSETQRNKGNFPGRFSGRQFSNSRSEMNVSTLELGDSALYLCASSLDRGLDTQYFGPGTRLTVL.

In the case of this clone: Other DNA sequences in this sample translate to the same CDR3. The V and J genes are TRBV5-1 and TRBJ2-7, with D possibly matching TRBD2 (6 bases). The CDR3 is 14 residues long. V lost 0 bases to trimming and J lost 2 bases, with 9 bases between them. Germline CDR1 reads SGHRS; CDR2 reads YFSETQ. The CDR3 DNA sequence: TGCGCCAGCAGCTTGGCGGGGGAGCCCTACGAGCAGTACTTC. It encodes CASSLAGEPYEQYF.

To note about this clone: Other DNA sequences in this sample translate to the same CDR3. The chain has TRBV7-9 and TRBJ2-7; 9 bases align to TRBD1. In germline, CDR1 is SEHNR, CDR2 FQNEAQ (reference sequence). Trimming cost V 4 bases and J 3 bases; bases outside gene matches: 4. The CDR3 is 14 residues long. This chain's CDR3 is CASSSGTGFYEQYF. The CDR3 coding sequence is TGTGCCAGCAGCTCGGGGACAGGGTTCTACGAGCAGTACTTC.

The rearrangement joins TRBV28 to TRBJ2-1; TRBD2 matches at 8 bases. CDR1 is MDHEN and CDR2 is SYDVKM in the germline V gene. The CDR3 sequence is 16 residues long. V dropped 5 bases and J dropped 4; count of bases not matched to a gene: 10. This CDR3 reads CASSVTSGGVYNEQFF. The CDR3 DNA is TGTGCCAGCAGTGTAACTAGCGGAGGAGTTTACAATGAGCAGTTCTTC. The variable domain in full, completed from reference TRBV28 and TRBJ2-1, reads DVKVTQSSRYLVKRTGEKVFLECVQDMDHENMFWYRQDPGLGLRLIYFSYDVKMKEKGDIPEGYSVSREKKERFSLILESASTNQTSMYLCASSVTSGGVYNEQFFGPGTRLTVL.

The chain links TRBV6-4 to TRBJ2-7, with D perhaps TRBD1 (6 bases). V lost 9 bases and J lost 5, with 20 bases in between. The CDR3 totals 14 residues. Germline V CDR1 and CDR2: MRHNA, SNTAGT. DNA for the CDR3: TGTGCCAGGTTTAGAAAACCAGGACAGAACGAGCAGTACTTC. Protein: CARFRKPGQNEQYF.

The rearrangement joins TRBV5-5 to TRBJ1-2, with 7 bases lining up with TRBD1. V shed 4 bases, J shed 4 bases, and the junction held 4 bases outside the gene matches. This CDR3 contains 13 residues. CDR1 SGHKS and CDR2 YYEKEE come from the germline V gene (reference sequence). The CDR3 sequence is CASSHRDSYGYTF. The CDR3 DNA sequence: TGTGCCAGCAGCCACAGGGACAGCTATGGCTACACCTTC.

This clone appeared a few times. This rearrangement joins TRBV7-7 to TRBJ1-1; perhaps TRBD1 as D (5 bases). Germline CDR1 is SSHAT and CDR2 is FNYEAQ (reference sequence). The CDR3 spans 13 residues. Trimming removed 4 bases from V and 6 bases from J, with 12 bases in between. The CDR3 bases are TGTGCCAGCAGCTCTCAATACAGGTCTGAAGCTTTCTTT. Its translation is CASSSQYRSEAFF.

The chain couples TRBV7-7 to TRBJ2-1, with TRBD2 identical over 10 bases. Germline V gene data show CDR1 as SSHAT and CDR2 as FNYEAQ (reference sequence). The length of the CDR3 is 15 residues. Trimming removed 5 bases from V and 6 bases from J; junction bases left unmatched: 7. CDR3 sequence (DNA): TGTGCCAGCAGCAGCGGGCTAGCGGGAGTCAATGAGCAGTTCTTC. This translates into CASSSGLAGVNEQFF.

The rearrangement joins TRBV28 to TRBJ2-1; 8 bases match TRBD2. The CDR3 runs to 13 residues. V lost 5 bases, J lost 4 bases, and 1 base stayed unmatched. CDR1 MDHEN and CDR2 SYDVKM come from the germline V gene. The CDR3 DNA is TGTGCCAGCAGTGGCGGGAGGTACAATGAGCAGTTCTTC. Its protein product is CASSGGRYNEQFF.

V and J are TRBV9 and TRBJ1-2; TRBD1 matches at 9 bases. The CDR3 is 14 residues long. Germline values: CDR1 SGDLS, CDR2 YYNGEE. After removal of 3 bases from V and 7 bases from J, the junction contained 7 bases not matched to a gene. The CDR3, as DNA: TGTGCCAGCAGCGCTGAGGGACAGGGCCTTGGCTACACCTTC. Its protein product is CASSAEGQGLGYTF.

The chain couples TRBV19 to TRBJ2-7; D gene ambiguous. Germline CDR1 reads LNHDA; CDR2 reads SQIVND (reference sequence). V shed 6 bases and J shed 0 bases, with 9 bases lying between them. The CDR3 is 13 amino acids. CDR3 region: CASSTTPSYEQYF. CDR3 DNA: TGTGCCAGTAGCACGACACCCTCCTACGAGCAGTACTTC.